The present TCR beta chain was sequenced within a study of T cell repertoires in cytomegalovirus infection. The CDR3 is 17 residues long. From germline, CDR1 is LNHDA and CDR2 SQIVND (reference sequence). The V and J ends lost 5 bases and 7 bases, in that order; junction bases with no gene match: 14. Points from the study as a whole: Dominating the ex vivo response were HLA-C-restricted CMV-specific TCR beta clonotypes.

Each CDR3 protein gets one entry after TCRdb re-called the reads with MiXCR. The sample has around 550,000 distinct CDR3 sequences, 26% seen once. This clonotype was counted a few times. Its antigen is currently unknown. The chain is built from TRBV19 and TRBJ2-1; the match to TRBD2 covers 10 bases. The clonotype was recovered from a human donor in good health (CMV status not recorded). Some clones in this sample may be carry-over from other donors' samples. The sample comprised PBMCs. As DNA, the CDR3 is TGTGCCAGTAGTTCGACCGAAACTAGCGGGAAGAGAAATGAGCAGTTCTTC. Its protein is CASSSTETSGKRNEQFF.